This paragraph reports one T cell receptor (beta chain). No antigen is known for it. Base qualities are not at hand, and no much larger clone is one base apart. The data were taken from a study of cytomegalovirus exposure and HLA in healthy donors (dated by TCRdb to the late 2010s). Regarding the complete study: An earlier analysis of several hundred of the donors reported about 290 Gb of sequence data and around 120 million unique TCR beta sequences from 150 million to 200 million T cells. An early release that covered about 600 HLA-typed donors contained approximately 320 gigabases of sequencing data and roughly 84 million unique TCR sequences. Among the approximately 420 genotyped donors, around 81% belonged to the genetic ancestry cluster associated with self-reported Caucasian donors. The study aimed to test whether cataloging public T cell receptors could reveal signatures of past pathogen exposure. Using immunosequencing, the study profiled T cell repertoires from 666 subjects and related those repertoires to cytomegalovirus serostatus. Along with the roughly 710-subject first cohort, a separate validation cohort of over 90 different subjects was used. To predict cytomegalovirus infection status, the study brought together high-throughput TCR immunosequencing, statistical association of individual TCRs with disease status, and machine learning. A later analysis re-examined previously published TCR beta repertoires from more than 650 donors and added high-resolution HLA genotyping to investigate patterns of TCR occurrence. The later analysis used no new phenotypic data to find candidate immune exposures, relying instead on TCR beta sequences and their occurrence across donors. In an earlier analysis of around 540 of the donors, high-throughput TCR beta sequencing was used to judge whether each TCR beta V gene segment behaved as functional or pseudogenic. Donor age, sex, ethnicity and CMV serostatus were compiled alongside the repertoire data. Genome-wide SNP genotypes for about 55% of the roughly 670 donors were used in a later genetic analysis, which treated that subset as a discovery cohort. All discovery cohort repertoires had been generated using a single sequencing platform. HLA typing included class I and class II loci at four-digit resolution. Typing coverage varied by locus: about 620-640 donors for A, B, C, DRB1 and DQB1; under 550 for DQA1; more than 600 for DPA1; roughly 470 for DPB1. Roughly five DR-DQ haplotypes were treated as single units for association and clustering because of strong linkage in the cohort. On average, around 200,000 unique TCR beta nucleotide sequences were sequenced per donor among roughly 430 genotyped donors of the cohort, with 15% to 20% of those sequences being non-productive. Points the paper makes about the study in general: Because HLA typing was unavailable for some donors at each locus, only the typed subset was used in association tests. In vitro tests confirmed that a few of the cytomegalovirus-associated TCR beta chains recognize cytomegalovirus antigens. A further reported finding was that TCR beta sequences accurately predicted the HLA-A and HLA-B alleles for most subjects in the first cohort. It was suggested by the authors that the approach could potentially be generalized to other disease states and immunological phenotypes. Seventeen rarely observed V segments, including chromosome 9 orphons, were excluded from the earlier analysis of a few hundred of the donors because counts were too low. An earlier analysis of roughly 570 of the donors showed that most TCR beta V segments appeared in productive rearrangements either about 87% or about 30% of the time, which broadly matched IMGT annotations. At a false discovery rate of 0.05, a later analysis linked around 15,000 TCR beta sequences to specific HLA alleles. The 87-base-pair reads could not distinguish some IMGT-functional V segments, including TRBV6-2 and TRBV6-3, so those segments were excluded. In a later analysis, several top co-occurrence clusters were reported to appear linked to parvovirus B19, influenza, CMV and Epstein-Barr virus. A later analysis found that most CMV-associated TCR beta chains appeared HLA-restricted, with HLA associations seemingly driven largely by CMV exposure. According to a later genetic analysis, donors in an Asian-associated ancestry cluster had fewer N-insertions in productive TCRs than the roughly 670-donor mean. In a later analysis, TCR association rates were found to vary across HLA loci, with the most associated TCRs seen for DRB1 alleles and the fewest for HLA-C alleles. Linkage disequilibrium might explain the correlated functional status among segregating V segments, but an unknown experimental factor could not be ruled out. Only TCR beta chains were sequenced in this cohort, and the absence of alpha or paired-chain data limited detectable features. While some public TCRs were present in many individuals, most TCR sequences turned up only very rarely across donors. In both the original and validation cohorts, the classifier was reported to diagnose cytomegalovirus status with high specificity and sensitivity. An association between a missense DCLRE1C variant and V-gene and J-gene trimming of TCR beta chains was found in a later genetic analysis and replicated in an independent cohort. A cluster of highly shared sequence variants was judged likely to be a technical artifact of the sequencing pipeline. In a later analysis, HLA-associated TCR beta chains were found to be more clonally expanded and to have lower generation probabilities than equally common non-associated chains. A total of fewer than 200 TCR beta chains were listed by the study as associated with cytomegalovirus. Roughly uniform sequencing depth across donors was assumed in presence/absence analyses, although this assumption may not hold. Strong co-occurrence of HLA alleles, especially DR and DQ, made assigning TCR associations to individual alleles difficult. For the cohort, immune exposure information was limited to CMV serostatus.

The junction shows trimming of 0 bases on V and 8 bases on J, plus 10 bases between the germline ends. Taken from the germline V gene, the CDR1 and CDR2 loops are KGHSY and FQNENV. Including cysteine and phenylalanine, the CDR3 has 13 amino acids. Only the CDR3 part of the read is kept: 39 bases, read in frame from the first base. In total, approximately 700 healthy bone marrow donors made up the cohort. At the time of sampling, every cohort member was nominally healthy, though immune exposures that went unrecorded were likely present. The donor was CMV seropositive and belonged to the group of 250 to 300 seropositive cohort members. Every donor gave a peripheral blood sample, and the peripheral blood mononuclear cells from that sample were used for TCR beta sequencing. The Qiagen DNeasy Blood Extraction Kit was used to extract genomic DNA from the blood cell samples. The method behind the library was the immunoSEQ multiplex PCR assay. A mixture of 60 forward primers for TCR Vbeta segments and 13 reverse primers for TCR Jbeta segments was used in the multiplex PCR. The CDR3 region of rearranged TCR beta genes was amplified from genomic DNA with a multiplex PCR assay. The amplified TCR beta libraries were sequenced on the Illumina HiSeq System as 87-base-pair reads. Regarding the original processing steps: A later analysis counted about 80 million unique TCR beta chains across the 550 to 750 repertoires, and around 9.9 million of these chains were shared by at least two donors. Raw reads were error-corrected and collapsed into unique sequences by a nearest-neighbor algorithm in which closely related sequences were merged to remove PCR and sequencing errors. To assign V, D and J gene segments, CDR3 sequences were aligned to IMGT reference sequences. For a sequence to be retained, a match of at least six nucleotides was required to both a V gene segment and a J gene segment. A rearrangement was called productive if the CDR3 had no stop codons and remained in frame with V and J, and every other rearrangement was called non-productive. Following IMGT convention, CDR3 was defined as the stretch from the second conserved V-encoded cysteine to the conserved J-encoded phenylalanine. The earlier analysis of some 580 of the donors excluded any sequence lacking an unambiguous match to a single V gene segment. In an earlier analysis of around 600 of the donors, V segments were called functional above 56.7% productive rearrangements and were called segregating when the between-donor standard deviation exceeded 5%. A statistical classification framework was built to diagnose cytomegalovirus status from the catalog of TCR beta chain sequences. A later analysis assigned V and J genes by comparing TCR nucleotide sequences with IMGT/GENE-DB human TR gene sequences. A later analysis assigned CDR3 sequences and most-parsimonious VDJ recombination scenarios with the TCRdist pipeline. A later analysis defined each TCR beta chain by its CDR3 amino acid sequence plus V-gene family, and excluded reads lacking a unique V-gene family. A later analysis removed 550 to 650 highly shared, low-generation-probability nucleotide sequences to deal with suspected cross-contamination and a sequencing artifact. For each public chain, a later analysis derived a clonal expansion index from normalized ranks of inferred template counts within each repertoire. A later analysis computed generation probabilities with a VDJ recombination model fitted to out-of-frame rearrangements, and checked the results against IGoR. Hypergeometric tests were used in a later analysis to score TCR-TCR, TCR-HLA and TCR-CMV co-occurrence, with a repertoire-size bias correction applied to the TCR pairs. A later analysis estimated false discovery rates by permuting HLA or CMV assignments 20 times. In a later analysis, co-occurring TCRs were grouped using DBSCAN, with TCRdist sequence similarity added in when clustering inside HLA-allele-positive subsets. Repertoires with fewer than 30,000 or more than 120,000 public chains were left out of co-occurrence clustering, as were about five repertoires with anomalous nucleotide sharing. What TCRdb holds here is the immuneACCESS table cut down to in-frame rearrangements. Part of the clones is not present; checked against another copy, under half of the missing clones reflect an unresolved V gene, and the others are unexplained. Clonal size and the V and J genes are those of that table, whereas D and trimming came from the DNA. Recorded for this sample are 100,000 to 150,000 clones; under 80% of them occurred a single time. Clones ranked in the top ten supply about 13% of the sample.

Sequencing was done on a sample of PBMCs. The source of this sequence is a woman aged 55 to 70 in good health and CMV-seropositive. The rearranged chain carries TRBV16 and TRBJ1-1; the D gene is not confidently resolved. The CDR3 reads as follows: CASSQSSRWEAFF. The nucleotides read TGTGCCAGCAGCCAATCGTCCAGGTGGGAAGCTTTCTTT.